Below, one T cell receptor beta chain is given with its context. This specimen comes from a study of blood T cell repertoires in COVID-19. V lost 0 bases to trimming and J lost 4 bases; unmatched junction nucleotides: 6. Germline V gene data show CDR1 as MNHEY and CDR2 as SMNVEV (reference sequence). The CDR3 extends over 16 amino acids. TCRdb's table, derived via immunoSEQ multiplex PCR, lists solely in-frame clones and lacks some. The sample lists a few hundred thousand clones; about 90% were seen once. This receptor was identified in a woman aged 50 to 60 with COVID-19, enrolled during active disease. Sequenced material: peripheral blood. This chain joins TRBV27 and TRBJ2-7, with TRBD2 matching 10 bases. The CDR3 DNA follows: TGTGCCAGCAGTTTATCAGGGACTAGCGTTTCTTACGAGCAGTACTTC. Protein product: CASSLSGTSVSYEQYF.